Sequencing of this T cell receptor (beta chain) was carried out in a study of breast tumors, draining lymph nodes, adjacent tissues. The study's findings and limits: That most tumor T cells come from lymph nodes remained unproven.

Breast cancer patients provided tissue from their axillary draining lymph nodes. TCRdb analysed the multiplex PCR reads with MiXCR anew, one entry per CDR3 protein. This sample carries some 170,000 distinct CDR3 sequences, roughly 35% of them seen once, and the ten largest clones take roughly 3.8%. Worth noting for this clonotype: Its antigen is unknown.

Trimming shortened V by 5 bases and J by 2 bases, and 10 bases separated the two germline ends. Germline CDR1 and CDR2: MNHEY and SVGAGI. This CDR3 comprises 14 residues. The TCR was taken from a female donor with breast cancer. Some clones in this sample may be carry-over from other donors' samples. The V call is TRBV6-5, the J call TRBJ1-3; D gene unclear. Sequenced sample: axillary lymph node tissue. This CDR3 is CASSPLGAGNTIYF. CDR3 sequence (DNA): TGTGCCAGCAGTCCCCTCGGGGCTGGAAACACCATATATTTT.